The next 27 T cell receptor beta chains were all read from a single sample in a study of blood T cell repertoires in COVID-19. TCRdb's copy holds only in-frame clones and misses some; the assay was immunoSEQ multiplex PCR. The top ten clones hold under 6.5% of a sample with around 50,000 clones, around nine tenths of them seen once. Sequencing input: peripheral blood. These receptors originate from a woman in her fifties or sixties with COVID-19, enrolled during active disease.

The rearrangement joins TRBV2 to TRBJ1-1; D uncertain. CDR3 size: 16 residues. Trimming took off 1 base at V and 3 bases at J, with 15 bases between the two ends. The V gene's germline CDR1 is SNHLY and CDR2 FYNNEI. The CDR3 DNA is TGTGCCAGCAGTGAAGGAGCGTACCATGCGGACACTGAAGCTTTCTTT. Its protein is CASSEGAYHADTEAFF.

CDR3 sequence: CSASPTIEQFF. DNA for the CDR3: TGCAGTGCCTCCCCTACGATTGAGCAGTTCTTC. This chain connects TRBV20-1 to TRBJ2-1; no clear D. The germline V gene encodes CDR1 DFQATT and CDR2 SNEGSKA (reference sequence). The CDR3 contains 11 residues. Trimming cost V 6 bases and J 9 bases, with 12 bases left between them.

The J gene is TRBJ2-7, the V gene TRBV5-1, with D possibly matching TRBD1 (6 bases). Trimming stripped 4 bases from V and 2 bases from J, with 13 bases between. Germline CDR1 and CDR2: SGHRS and YFSETQ. This CDR3 is 14 amino acids long. The CDR3 DNA reads TGCGCCAGCAGCATATTACAGGGCCCCTACGAGCAGTACTTC. Translated, it gives CASSILQGPYEQYF.

The rearrangement links TRBV3-1 (or the pseudogene TRBV3-2) to TRBJ2-2; perhaps TRBD2 as D (6 bases). Trimming shortened V by 1 base and J by 7 bases, and 10 bases separated the two germline ends. The length of the CDR3 is 14 residues. Per germline, CDR1 LGHDT and CDR2 YNNKEL (reference sequence). The DNA for the CDR3 is TGTGCCAGCAGCCAAGTTTGGAGGGACGGGGAGCTGTTTTTT. It encodes CASSQVWRDGELFF.

The J gene is TRBJ1-5, the V gene TRBV6-5, with 7 bases fitting TRBD1. CDR1 and CDR2 from the germline V gene are MNHEY and SVGAGI. Trimming took 5 bases from V and 1 from J; bases not matched to a gene: 5. This CDR3 region has 15 residues. The CDR3 here is CASSRGTESNQPQHF. The CDR3 DNA sequence: TGTGCCAGCAGTCGAGGGACAGAGAGCAATCAGCCCCAGCATTTT.

This chain connects TRBV5-1 to TRBJ2-7; TRBD1 matches at 8 bases. This CDR3 has 14 amino acids. Germline trimming cut 4 bases from V and 0 bases from J; bases unmatched to any gene: 3. CDR1 and CDR2 (germline): SGHRS, YFSETQ. The CDR3 nucleotides are TGCGCCAGCAGCCTGGACAGGGTCTCCTACGAGCAGTACTTC. It is translated as CASSLDRVSYEQYF. Looking up the rest from reference TRBV5-1 and TRBJ2-7 gives the full variable domain: KAGVTQTPRYLIKTRGQQVTLSCSPISGHRSVSWYQQTPGQGLQFLFEYFSETQRNKGNFPGRFSGRQFSNSRSEMNVSTLELGDSALYLCASSLDRVSYEQYFGPGTRLTVT.

This chain joins TRBV11-2 and TRBJ2-7, with D tentatively TRBD2 (6 bases). CDR1 SGHAT and CDR2 FQNNGV come from the germline V gene. V gave up 5 bases and J gave up 5 bases, with 10 bases separating them. This CDR3 has 12 amino acids. The CDR3 is CASSPGVDEQYF. In DNA, the CDR3 is TGTGCCAGCAGCCCGGGGGTTGACGAGCAGTACTTC.

By share, this clone ranks as medium-sized. The chain links TRBV7-9 to TRBJ2-2; TRBD1 is a possible D gene (5 bases). The germline V gene has CDR1 SEHNR and CDR2 FQNEAQ (reference sequence). The CDR3 consists of 17 residues. The V and J ends lost 8 bases and 2 bases respectively, with 21 bases between them. CDR3 DNA sequence: TGTGCCAGCCCGTTCAAAAAGGGTGACAGAAACACCGGGGAGCTGTTTTTT. This translates into CASPFKKGDRNTGELFF.

The V call is TRBV3-1 (or the pseudogene TRBV3-2), the J call TRBJ1-1; TRBD1 aligns across 7 bases. In germline, CDR1 is LGHDT, CDR2 YNNKEL (reference sequence). The CDR3 runs 12 residues. The V segment lost 4 bases and the J segment 10 bases; nucleotides outside the gene matches: 6. The CDR3 sequence is CASSLRDSSAFF. The CDR3 DNA reads as TGTGCCAGCAGCCTAAGGGACAGTTCAGCTTTCTTT.

In this sample, this clone turned up once. DNA for the CDR3: TGTGCCAGTAGTATATCCGGGACAGGGTCGGGAGGCTACACCTTC. Protein: CASSISGTGSGGYTF. The chain is built from TRBV19 and TRBJ1-2; TRBD1 agrees at 9 bases. The junction had 9 bases not matched to a gene; V was cut back by 2 bases and J by 8 bases. Germline assignment: CDR1 LNHDA and CDR2 SQIVND (reference sequence). CDR3 size: 15 residues.

For the CDR3, the DNA is TGTGCCAGCAGGGCGGAACGGGGGACAGATACGCAGTATTTT. Translating it yields CASRAERGTDTQYF. The gene calls are TRBV7-9 and TRBJ2-3; TRBD2 is a possible D gene (6 bases). V was cut by 6 bases and J by 3 bases, with 13 bases left in between. Germline V gives CDR1 SEHNR, CDR2 FQNEAQ (reference sequence). The CDR3 runs to 14 residues.

This clone showed up just once. The CDR3 loop reads CASSLFSSGSVHNEQFF. CDR3 DNA sequence: TGTGCCAGCAGTTTGTTCTCTAGCGGGAGTGTCCACAATGAGCAGTTCTTC. The chain couples TRBV27 to TRBJ2-1; 10 positions agree with TRBD2. The CDR3 sequence is 17 residues long. The trim removed 3 bases at V and 5 bases at J, leaving 10 bases unmatched. Germline V gene sequence: CDR1 MNHEY, CDR2 SMNVEV (reference sequence).

The chain uses TRBV11-3 and TRBJ1-2; TRBD1 matches at 8 bases. The trim removed 1 base at V and 10 bases at J, leaving 5 bases unmatched. Germline lookup yields CDR1 SGHNT and CDR2 YENEEA. The CDR3 runs to 13 residues. The CDR3: CASSLVSGGDYTF. The CDR3 coding sequence is TGTGCCAGCAGCTTAGTATCAGGGGGCGACTACACCTTC.

The V call is TRBV19, the J call TRBJ2-2; D might be TRBD1 (6 bases). Germline V gene data show CDR1 as LNHDA and CDR2 as SQIVND (reference sequence). Trimming pared 8 bases from V and 0 bases from J, leaving 13 bases between. This CDR3 spans 15 amino acids. In DNA form, the CDR3 reads TGTGCCAGTTCGACCGGGACATCGAACACCGGGGAGCTGTTTTTT. Encoded protein: CASSTGTSNTGELFF.

The V and J genes are TRBV28 and TRBJ1-4; TRBD1 matches 7 bases. Germline V gives CDR1 MDHEN, CDR2 SYDVKM. Trimming cost V 7 bases and J 7 bases; bases outside gene matches: 12. This CDR3 contains 15 residues. In DNA form, the CDR3 reads TGTGCCAGCACCGGAGGGACAGAAAGGTTTGAAAAACTGTTTTTT. Translating it yields CASTGGTERFEKLFF. Combining the CDR3 with reference TRBV28 and TRBJ1-4 gives the whole variable domain DVKVTQSSRYLVKRTGEKVFLECVQDMDHENMFWYRQDPGLGLRLIYFSYDVKMKEKGDIPEGYSVSREKKERFSLILESASTNQTSMYLCASTGGTERFEKLFFGSGTQLSVL.

This chain connects TRBV3-1 (or the pseudogene TRBV3-2) to TRBJ2-5, with 12 bases matching TRBD2. Looked up from germline, CDR1 is LGHDT and CDR2 is YNNKEL (reference sequence). Trimming at V came to 4 bases and at J to 5 bases, leaving 8 bases not matched to a gene. The CDR3 is 16 amino acids. The chain's CDR3 is CASSPTSGSIWETQYF. CDR3 nucleotides: TGTGCCAGCAGCCCGACTAGCGGGAGTATATGGGAGACCCAGTACTTC.

This clone was observed a single time. The chain has TRBV27 and TRBJ1-1, with TRBD1 as a possible D gene (5 bases). CDR1 and CDR2 from the germline V gene are MNHEY and SMNVEV (reference sequence). V dropped 2 bases and J dropped 4 bases, with 14 bases sitting between them. CDR3 size: 15 residues. The CDR3 sequence is CASSLQAPGGTEAFF. The CDR3 DNA reads TGTGCCAGCAGTTTACAGGCCCCGGGGGGCACTGAAGCTTTCTTT.

The chain carries TRBV27 and TRBJ2-5; 8 bases fit TRBD1. This CDR3 has 14 residues. The V gene's germline CDR1 is MNHEY and CDR2 SMNVEV (reference sequence). V lost 2 bases and J lost 6; bases outside the gene matches: 5. This CDR3 reads CASSLGRGLQTQYF. CDR3 sequence (DNA): TGTGCCAGCAGTTTAGGCAGGGGGCTGCAGACCCAGTACTTC.

DNA for the CDR3: TGTGCCAGCAGCTTACATGGGAGAGGGATCTCTGGAAACACCATATATTTT. Its protein is CASSLHGRGISGNTIYF. The V call is TRBV7-9, the J call TRBJ1-3; D gene ambiguous. V lost 2 bases, J lost 0 bases, and 14 bases lay in between. Per germline, CDR1 SEHNR and CDR2 FQNEAQ (reference sequence). The CDR3 length is 17 residues.

The rearrangement uses TRBV7-3 and TRBJ2-3; TRBD2 aligns across 11 bases. This CDR3 region has 17 residues. Germline V gene lookup returns CDR1 SGHTA and CDR2 FQGTGA. Trimming removed 2 bases from V and 6 bases from J; junction bases left unmatched: 10. In nucleotides, the CDR3 is TGTGCCAGCAGCTTATGGCCACTAGCGGGAGAGTTGGATACGCAGTATTTT. As protein: CASSLWPLAGELDTQYF.

The genes are TRBV7-8 and TRBJ2-1; the match to TRBD1 covers 9 bases. The junction had 15 bases not matched to a gene; V was cut back by 1 base and J by 2 bases. The CDR3 length is 20 residues. From germline, CDR1 is SGHVS and CDR2 FQNEAQ. In DNA, the CDR3 is TGTGCCAGCAGCTTAGGGGCCGGGACAGGGCCTAAATCGCCCTACAATGAGCAGTTCTTC. Residues: CASSLGAGTGPKSPYNEQFF.

This chain joins TRBV6-1 and TRBJ2-2; 8 bases agree with TRBD1. The CDR3 contains 17 residues. Germline-derived CDR1 and CDR2 are MNHNS and SASEGT. With V trimmed by 6 bases and J by 0 bases, 9 bases remained unmatched. The CDR3 here is CASREIDRGANTGELFF. The CDR3, as DNA: TGTGCCAGCAGGGAAATCGACAGGGGCGCGAACACCGGGGAGCTGTTTTTT.

The chain uses TRBV6-5 and TRBJ2-7; 12 bases map to TRBD2. CDR3 length: 15 residues. J gave up 5 bases and V 5 bases, and 7 bases lay outside the gene matches. Germline V CDR1 and CDR2: MNHEY, SVGAGI. Here the CDR3 reads CASSRRLAGDHEQYF. The CDR3 DNA sequence: TGTGCCAGCAGTCGCAGACTAGCGGGAGACCACGAGCAGTACTTC.

The chain joins TRBV24-1 to TRBJ1-5; perhaps TRBD1 as D (6 bases). CDR1 is KGHDR and CDR2 is SFDVKD in the germline V gene. V was cut by 4 bases and J by 9 bases, with 15 bases left in between. CDR3 size: 14 residues. DNA for the CDR3: TGTGCCACCAGTGAAGCAGGGGTCCAGGGGCCCCAGCATTTT. It yields the protein CATSEAGVQGPQHF.

This clone was observed a few times. This chain uses TRBV2 with TRBJ2-7, with 7 bases aligning to TRBD1. This CDR3 is 13 amino acids long. Germline V gene data show CDR1 as SNHLY and CDR2 as FYNNEI. J gave up 3 bases and V 6 bases, and 5 bases lay outside the gene matches. This chain's CDR3 is CASRRDRIYEQYF. CDR3 bases: TGTGCCAGCAGACGGGACAGAATCTACGAGCAGTACTTC.

The V call is TRBV7-3, the J call TRBJ1-1; tentatively, D is TRBD1 (6 bases). Germline assignment: CDR1 SGHTA and CDR2 FQGTGA. CDR3 length: 14 residues. V gave up 4 bases and J gave up 4 bases, with 13 bases separating them. DNA for the CDR3: TGTGCCAGCAGCTCGACGGGGGGCGGCACTGAAGCTTTCTTT. This encodes CASSSTGGGTEAFF.

The count of this clone is one. V gene TRBV10-3 combines with J gene TRBJ2-1; 7 positions agree with TRBD2. V was pared by 9 bases and J by 3 bases, with 11 bases of the junction left unmatched. The CDR3 length is 15 residues. Germline-derived CDR1 and CDR2 are ENHRY and SYGVKD. This CDR3 is CAMGTASGIYNEQFF. DNA for the CDR3: TGTGCCATGGGTACGGCTAGCGGCATCTACAATGAGCAGTTCTTC.